This is a list of T cell receptor beta chains from one sample in a study of beta chain features in type 1 diabetes. Measured with immunoSEQ multiplex PCR; TCRdb has only the in-frame clones, and not every one. The top ten hold around 0.05% of the sample, which has 200,000 to 250,000 clones, around 68% seen once. Sequencing used naive CD4+ T cells from blood. The source of these receptors is a man in his thirties or forties in good health. The CDR3 runs from the conserved cysteine through the conserved F or W. D genes are given only for firm matches. Size values are once, few and many counts, or a class for expanded clones, and some rows have none.

size	V	length	J	D	CDR3	DNA
NA	TRBV9	12	TRBJ2-1	NA	CASSVTGNEQFF	TGTGCCAGCAGCGTAACAGGGAATGAGCAGTTCTTC
NA	TRBV6-6	15	TRBJ2-5	NA	CASSYAPRIKETQYF	TGTGCCAGCAGTTACGCTCCCCGAATTAAAGAGACCCAGTACTTC
NA	TRBV29-1	17	TRBJ2-1	TRBD1	CSVSDRRYSSSYNEQFF	TGCAGCGTTTCGGACAGGCGGTACTCAAGCTCCTACAATGAGCAGTTCTTC
NA	TRBV29-1	14	TRBJ2-3	TRBD2	CSVPERGSTDTQYF	TGCAGCGTGCCGGAGCGGGGCAGCACAGATACGCAGTATTTT
NA	TRBV15	13	TRBJ1-6	NA	CATSREGDSPLHF	TGTGCCACCAGCAGAGAGGGGGATTCACCCCTCCACTTT
few	TRBV30	14	TRBJ1-5	NA	CAWSEGAVNQPQHF	TGTGCCTGGAGTGAGGGAGCAGTCAATCAGCCCCAGCATTTT
NA	TRBV5-4	16	TRBJ2-3	NA	CASSPLGGTITDTQYF	TGTGCCAGCAGCCCACTGGGGGGAACGATAACAGATACGCAGTATTTT
NA	TRBV2	17	TRBJ2-2	NA	CASRLLVTGVSTGELFF	TGTGCCAGCAGGCTCCTAGTGACGGGGGTTTCCACCGGGGAGCTGTTTTTT
NA	TRBV5-6	15	TRBJ1-2	NA	CASSLDRRYNYGYTF	TGTGCCAGCAGCTTGGACAGGAGATATAACTATGGCTACACCTTC
NA	TRBV30	10	TRBJ1-4	NA	CAWGGEKLFF	TGTGCCTGGGGTGGGGAAAAACTGTTTTTT
few	TRBV30	11	TRBJ2-4	NA	CAWSAGFIQYF	TGTGCCTGGAGTGCAGGGTTCATTCAGTACTTC
few	TRBV19	14	TRBJ2-1	NA	CASSIASWHNEQFF	TGTGCCAGTAGTATAGCTAGCTGGCACAATGAGCAGTTCTTC
NA	TRBV7-2	15	TRBJ2-5	TRBD2	CASSLGTSLTETQYF	TGTGCCAGCAGCCTTGGGACTAGTCTGACAGAGACCCAGTACTTC
NA	TRBV19	15	TRBJ2-1	TRBD2	CASSIGTSGKNEQFF	TGTGCCAGTAGTATAGGGACTAGCGGGAAGAATGAGCAGTTCTTC
NA	TRBV5-6	14	TRBJ2-5	NA	CASSYTGAQETQYF	TGTGCCAGCAGCTATACAGGAGCCCAAGAGACCCAGTACTTC
NA	TRBV30	11	TRBJ1-2	NA	CAWSEYRGYTF	TGTGCCTGGAGTGAATACAGGGGCTACACCTTC
NA	TRBV6-5	13	TRBJ2-3	NA	CASSEAGIDTQYF	TGTGCCAGCAGTGAAGCAGGGATCGATACGCAGTATTTT
NA	TRBV10-3	12	TRBJ1-2	TRBD1	CAIARDSYGYTF	TGTGCCATCGCCCGGGACAGCTATGGCTACACCTTC
once	TRBV29-1	13	TRBJ2-3	NA	CSVSADRTDTQYF	TGCAGCGTCTCAGCTGATCGCACAGATACGCAGTATTTT
NA	TRBV9	17	TRBJ2-7	TRBD2	CASSGPSVGSGIYEQYF	TGTGCCAGCAGCGGTCCTTCCGTCGGTAGCGGGATCTACGAGCAGTACTTC
few	TRBV4-3	17	TRBJ2-1	NA	CASSQETGRNGYNEQFF	TGCGCCAGCAGCCAAGAAACCGGTCGGAACGGCTACAATGAGCAGTTCTTC
NA	TRBV29-1	10	TRBJ2-1	TRBD2	CSGLGTTQFF	TGCAGCGGGCTCGGGACTACTCAGTTCTTC
NA	TRBV30	12	TRBJ2-5	NA	CAWRSRQETQYF	TGTGCCTGGAGGTCCCGGCAAGAGACCCAGTACTTC
once	TRBV18	12	TRBJ2-3	NA	CASSPPSDTQYF	TGTGCCAGCTCACCACCATCAGATACGCAGTATTTT
NA	TRBV10-3	16	TRBJ2-5	TRBD2	CAISESGLAGSETQYF	TGTGCCATCAGTGAATCAGGACTAGCGGGGAGTGAGACCCAGTACTTC
NA	TRBV28	16	TRBJ2-1	TRBD1	CASSFRLGTGDNEQFF	TGTGCCAGCAGTTTTAGGTTAGGGACAGGGGACAATGAGCAGTTCTTC
once	TRBV29-1	12	TRBJ1-1	NA	CSGGQGNTEAFF	TGCAGCGGCGGTCAGGGGAACACTGAAGCTTTCTTT